This passage covers 10 T cell receptor beta chains from one sample sequenced in a study of radiation and T cells in renal cell carcinoma. Time point denoted: blood 2 weeks post-SBRT. Regarding treatment: 15 Gy SBRT to primary tumor, nephrectomy 4 weeks later. Assay used: immunoSEQ multiplex PCR; TCRdb lists only in-frame clones, some missing. The sample has some 120,000 clones; roughly four fifths are singletons. The source material was blood, sampled from a patient whose treatment included radiotherapy and nephrectomy. Receptors were obtained from a woman aged 55-75 years with renal cell carcinoma.

The chain employs TRBV6-5 and TRBJ2-7; TRBD1 is a possible D gene (5 bases). Germline V lookup: CDR1 MNHEY, CDR2 SVGAGI. V shed 8 bases and J shed 5 bases, with 22 bases lying between them. This CDR3 is built from 15 residues. CDR3 sequence: CASSLLGLEVHEQYF. The CDR3 nucleotides are TGTGCCAGCTCTCTCCTGGGGCTAGAAGTCCACGAGCAGTACTTC.

V is TRBV6-5 and J is TRBJ1-1; possibly TRBD1 for D (5 bases). There are 14 residues in the CDR3. Germline lookup yields CDR1 MNHEY and CDR2 SVGAGI. Trimming stripped 5 bases from V and 1 base from J, with 11 bases between. The CDR3 DNA reads as TGTGCCAGCAGTCCGGGACGTTGGAACACTGAAGCTTTCTTT. Protein sequence: CASSPGRWNTEAFF.

This chain joins TRBV5-6 and TRBJ1-1; maybe TRBD1 (5 bases). Germline CDR1 reads SGHDT; CDR2 reads YYEEEE. V was shortened by 2 bases and J by 2 bases, with 19 bases between the two germline ends. The CDR3 has 17 amino acids. CDR3 in amino acids: CASSFDWPQGPNTEAFF. CDR3 nucleotides: TGTGCCAGCAGCTTTGATTGGCCCCAGGGACCCAACACTGAAGCTTTCTTT.

CDR3 coding DNA: TGTGCCAGTAGTGGGACTTGGCTGGGCAATCAGCCCCAGCATTTT. Translation: CASSGTWLGNQPQHF. The rearrangement joins TRBV19 to TRBJ1-5, with D perhaps matching TRBD1 (5 bases). Germline CDR1 reads LNHDA; CDR2 reads SQIVND (reference sequence). Trimming removed 5 bases from V and 2 bases from J, with 13 bases in between. The CDR3 consists of 15 residues.

This chain connects TRBV28 to TRBJ1-2, with TRBD1 as a possible D gene (5 bases). Trimming took off 5 bases at V and 4 bases at J, with 11 bases between the two ends. The CDR3 totals 13 residues. Germline loops: CDR1 MDHEN, CDR2 SYDVKM. The CDR3 nucleotides read TGTGCCAGCAGTCTACCGACAGTCTATGGCTACACCTTC. It yields the protein CASSLPTVYGYTF.

The CDR3 loop reads CASSYRQGRNYEQYF. The CDR3 region has the DNA TGTGCCAGCAGTTACCGGCAGGGAAGGAACTACGAGCAGTACTTC. The J gene is TRBJ2-7, the V gene TRBV6-5; TRBD1 might be the D (5 bases). In germline, CDR1 is MNHEY, CDR2 SVGAGI. This CDR3 region has 15 residues. The V gene lost 2 bases and the J gene lost 3 bases, with 14 bases spanning the gap.

The chain is built from TRBV4-3 and TRBJ1-3; 7 positions agree with TRBD1. J gave up 5 bases and V 0 bases, and 13 bases lay outside the gene matches. The CDR3 totals 18 residues. CDR1 LGHNA and CDR2 YSLEER come from the germline V gene. The CDR3 DNA sequence: TGCGCCAGCAGCCAAGAACCCCTGGGAGGGGGCGCCCGAAACACCATATATTTT. This sequence encodes CASSQEPLGGGARNTIYF.

The V gene is TRBV5-8, the J gene TRBJ2-2; TRBD1 aligns across 10 bases. CDR1 is SGHTS, CDR2 YDEGEE, per germline. The CDR3 is 18 residues long. With V trimmed by 4 bases and J by 3 bases, 12 bases remained unmatched. The CDR3, as DNA: TGTGCCAGCAGCCCCAGAATTACGACAGGGGGCCACACCGGGGAGCTGTTTTTT. It yields the protein CASSPRITTGGHTGELFF.

The chain carries TRBV5-6 and TRBJ2-7; D might be TRBD1 (6 bases). This CDR3 has 14 amino acids. CDR1 is SGHDT and CDR2 is YYEEEE in the germline V gene. Trimming removed 4 bases from V and 2 bases from J, with 13 bases in between. CDR3 sequence: CASSPRTDPYEQYF. DNA of the CDR3: TGTGCCAGCAGCCCGAGGACAGATCCCTACGAGCAGTACTTC. The full variable domain, rest sourced from reference TRBV5-6 and TRBJ2-7, is DAGVTQSPTHLIKTRGQQVTLRCSPKSGHDTVSWYQQALGQGPQFIFQYYEEEERQRGNFPDRFSGHQFPNYSSELNVNALLLGDSALYLCASSPRTDPYEQYFGPGTRLTVT.

This clone was found once. This chain joins TRBV28 and TRBJ1-4; 9 nucleotides match TRBD1. Germline trimming cut 3 bases from V and 8 bases from J; bases unmatched to any gene: 4. Germline CDR1 MDHEN, CDR2 SYDVKM. This CDR3 contains 14 residues. CDR3 amino acids: CASSLPDRGEKLFF. The CDR3 nucleotides read TGTGCCAGCAGTTTGCCGGACAGGGGAGAAAAACTGTTTTTT.